The 9 T cell receptor beta chains presented below share a single source sample, sequenced in a study of blood T cell repertoires in COVID-19. The table came from immunoSEQ multiplex PCR; TCRdb's copy has only in-frame clones and leaves some out. The profile shows some 180,000 clones, about 88% of them singletons. The sample taken for sequencing was peripheral blood. Source of these receptors: a man aged 50-59 years with COVID-19, enrolled during active disease.

A few counts support this clone. The chain links TRBV9 to TRBJ2-3, with D possibly being TRBD2 (6 bases). The germline gives CDR1 SGDLS, CDR2 YYNGEE. The CDR3 loop spans 14 amino acids. The V end was cut by 0 bases, the J end by 2 bases, with 7 bases between. CDR3 DNA sequence: TGTGCCAGCAGCGTAGGGGGGGACACAGATACGCAGTATTTT. This sequence encodes CASSVGGDTDTQYF.

The chain is built from TRBV19 and TRBJ1-2; 9 positions match TRBD1. Losses at the gene ends were 4 bases for V and 6 bases for J; bases not matched to a gene: 9. The CDR3 spans 15 residues. The germline V gene has CDR1 LNHDA and CDR2 SQIVND (reference sequence). The CDR3 loop is CASSRRDRVLDGYTF. The CDR3 region has the DNA TGTGCCAGTAGTAGACGGGACAGGGTTTTGGATGGCTACACCTTC. Full variable domain (remainder filled in from reference TRBV19 and TRBJ1-2): DGGITQSPKYLFRKEGQNVTLSCEQNLNHDAMYWYRQDPGQGLRLIYYSQIVNDFQKGDIAEGYSVSREKKESFPLTVTSAQKNPTAFYLCASSRRDRVLDGYTFGSGTRLTVV.

Details on this clone: Mismatch with germline at one junction end may stem from a read error. The J gene is TRBJ2-3, the V gene TRBV7-7; 11 positions agree with TRBD2. The CDR3 is made up of 16 amino acids. CDR1 and CDR2 from the germline V gene are SSHAT and FNYEAQ (reference sequence). CDR3: CASSQLAGVGTDTQYF. The CDR3 DNA reads as TGTGCTAGCAGCCAACTAGCGGGAGTCGGCACAGATACGCAGTATTTT.

This rearrangement joins TRBV2 to TRBJ2-1; 16 nucleotides align to TRBD2. The CDR3 totals 15 residues. With V trimmed by 6 bases and J by 6 bases, 2 bases remained unmatched. Germline CDR1 is SNHLY and CDR2 is FYNNEI. This CDR3 reads CASRGTSGRGNEQFF. In nucleotides, the CDR3 is TGTGCCAGCAGGGGGACTAGCGGGAGGGGCAATGAGCAGTTCTTC.

The rearrangement joins TRBV5-1 to TRBJ2-5; 9 nucleotides line up with TRBD1. The CDR3 runs 16 residues. V dropped 0 bases and J dropped 4; count of bases not matched to a gene: 7. Germline CDR1 and CDR2: SGHRS and YFSETQ. The CDR3 coding sequence is TGCGCCAGCAGCTTGGCCGAAGGACAGGGGAGAGAGACCCAGTACTTC. Protein sequence: CASSLAEGQGRETQYF.

The genes are TRBV18 and TRBJ2-5, with 7 bases lining up with TRBD1. V shed 3 bases and J 1 base; nucleotides not matched to a gene: 2. Germline V gene lookup returns CDR1 KGHSH and CDR2 LQKENI. The CDR3 extends over 14 amino acids. The CDR3 loop reads CASSPGQFQETQYF. In nucleotides, the CDR3 is TGTGCCAGCTCACCGGGACAGTTCCAAGAGACCCAGTACTTC.

This rearrangement joins TRBV30 to TRBJ1-2; 7 bases are shared with TRBD1. V trimming: 2 bases; J trimming: 4 bases; junction bases outside the gene matches: 4. The germline CDR1 and CDR2 sequences are GTSNPN and SVGIG (reference sequence). There are 13 residues in the CDR3. Here the CDR3 DNA reads TGTGCCTGGAGTCGACAGGGAACCTATGGCTACACCTTC. It specifies CAWSRQGTYGYTF.

The chain joins TRBV5-1 to TRBJ2-7; maybe TRBD2 (6 bases). V gave up 4 bases and J gave up 0 bases, with 14 bases separating them. This CDR3 is built from 15 residues. Looked up from germline, CDR1 is SGHRS and CDR2 is YFSETQ. The CDR3 sequence is CASSPSSVYSYEQYF. In DNA form, the CDR3 reads TGCGCCAGCAGCCCATCTAGCGTGTACTCCTACGAGCAGTACTTC.

The chain links TRBV11-2 to TRBJ2-6; D is ambiguous. V lost 4 bases to trimming and J lost 4 bases, with 8 bases between them. The CDR3 contains 14 residues. Per the germline V gene, CDR1 is SGHAT and CDR2 is FQNNGV. CDR3 bases: TGTGCCAGCAGCTCCGTGGGCGGGGCCAACGTCCTGACTTTC. This translates into CASSSVGGANVLTF.